This is a list of T cell receptor beta chains from one sample in a study of regulatory T cells in long-lasting Graves disease. TCRdb fed the multiplex PCR reads into MiXCR, producing one record per CDR3 protein. Seen here are hundreds of thousands of distinct CDR3 sequences, 13% observed once, and the top ten hold roughly 9.7%. These same data were also listed under a study on T cells in Graves' hyperthyroidism and ophthalmopathy.

Sequences were derived from peripheral blood mononuclear cells (PBMCs), sampled at new diagnosis, from a patient treated with antithyroid drugs. All receptors derive from a man between 25 and 39 years old with Graves disease. CDR3s include the opening cysteine and the closing phenylalanine or tryptophan. The D gene is left open where the match is weak. The size entry is marked missing in some rows and otherwise reads once, few, many or a size class.

>NA|TRBV18|TRBJ2-1|NA
TGTGCCAGCTCACCGCCCAGGGGGGAAGGGAGTTCCAACAATGAGCAGTTCTTC
CASSPPRGEGSSNNEQFF
>TRBD1|TRBV6-7|TRBJ2-7|NA
TGTGCCAGCAGCCCACAGGGGCCAGTCCCCTACGAGCAGTACTTC
CASSPQGPVPYEQYF
>TRBD2|TRBV20-1|TRBJ2-1|many
TGCAGTGCTAGAGAGACTAGCGGCAATGAGCAGTTCTTC
CSARETSGNEQFF
>NA|TRBV18|TRBJ2-7|NA
TGTGCCAGCTCACCACCGTCGAGAGACTACGAGCAGTACTTC
CASSPPSRDYEQYF
>NA|TRBV29-1|TRBJ1-2|NA
TGCAGCGTTCCAGGGGACTATGGCTACACCTTC
CSVPGDYGYTF
>NA|TRBV5-1|TRBJ2-7|few
TGCGCCAGCAGCTTGGCGGACCCCCATGAGCAGTACTTC
CASSLADPHEQYF
>TRBD1|TRBV30|TRBJ2-7|many
TGTGCCTGGAACTCAGGGGGCCGTTCCGGCTTC
CAWNSGGRSGF
>NA|TRBV7-3|TRBJ2-1|few
TGTGCCAGCAGCTTAAATCCAGGGGTAGGTTTTGGTTCCTACAATGAGCAGTTCTTC
CASSLNPGVGFGSYNEQFF
>TRBD2|TRBV12-3/TRBV12-4|TRBJ2-2|many
TGTGCCAGTTTAAAGCGGGGGGGACTCACCGGGGAGCTGTTTTTT
CASLKRGGLTGELFF
>TRBD2|TRBV5-6|TRBJ2-5|NA
TGTGCCAGCAGCACGCTAGCGGGAAAGGAGGAGACCCAGTACTTC
CASSTLAGKEETQYF
>NA|TRBV7-8|TRBJ1-1|many
TGTGCCAGCAGCTCAAATCGGGACACTGAAGCTTTCTTT
CASSSNRDTEAFF
>NA|TRBV18|TRBJ1-2|many
TGTGCCAGCTCACCATATCAGGAGGACTATGGCTACACCTTC
CASSPYQEDYGYTF
>NA|TRBV18|TRBJ2-5|many
TGTGCCAGCTCACCACCATTAGGAGAGACCCAGTACTTC
CASSPPLGETQYF
>NA|TRBV12-3/TRBV12-4|TRBJ1-2|many
TGTGCCAGCAGCAGAGGGACGATCACTTTCGGCTACACCTTC
CASSRGTITFGYTF
>NA|TRBV5-4|TRBJ2-4|few
TGTGCCAGCAGCTTGGGGGGGAGCCAAGGGAACATTCAGTACTTC
CASSLGGSQGNIQYF
>TRBD2|TRBV6-2/TRBV6-3|TRBJ2-7|few
TGTGCCAGCAGTGCGGGACTAGGAACCTACGAGCAGTACTTC
CASSAGLGTYEQYF
>NA|TRBV12-3/TRBV12-4|TRBJ1-2|many
TGTGCCAGCAGTTCCCCCCCGACTAACTATGGCTACACCTTC
CASSSPPTNYGYTF
>NA|TRBV5-1|TRBJ1-4|NA
TGCGCCAGCAGCTTGGCGGGGGAGGGTGAAAAACTGTTTTTT
CASSLAGEGEKLFF